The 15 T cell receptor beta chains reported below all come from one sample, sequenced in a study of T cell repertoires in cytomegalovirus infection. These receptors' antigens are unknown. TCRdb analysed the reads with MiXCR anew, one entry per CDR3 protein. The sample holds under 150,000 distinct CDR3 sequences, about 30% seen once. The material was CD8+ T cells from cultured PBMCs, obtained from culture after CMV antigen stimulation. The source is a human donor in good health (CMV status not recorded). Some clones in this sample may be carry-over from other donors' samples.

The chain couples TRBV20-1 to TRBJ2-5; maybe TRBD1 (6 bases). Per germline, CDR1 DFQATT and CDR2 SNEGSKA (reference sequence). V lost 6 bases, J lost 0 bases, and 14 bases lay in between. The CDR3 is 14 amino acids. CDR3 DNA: TGCAGTGCAAGGGGACATCCGGACCAAGAGACCCAGTACTTC. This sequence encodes CSARGHPDQETQYF.

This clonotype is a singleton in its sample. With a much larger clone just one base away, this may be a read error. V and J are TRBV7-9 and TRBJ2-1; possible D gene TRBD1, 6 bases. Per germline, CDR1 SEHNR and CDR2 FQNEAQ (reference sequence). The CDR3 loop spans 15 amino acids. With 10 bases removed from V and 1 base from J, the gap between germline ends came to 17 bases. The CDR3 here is CANTTGRGSYNEQFF. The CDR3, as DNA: TGTGCCAACACTACGGGCAGGGGATCCTACAATGAGCAGTTCTTC. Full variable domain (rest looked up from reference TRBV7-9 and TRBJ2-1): DTGVSQNPRHKITKRGQNVTFRCDPISEHNRLYWYRQTLGQGPEFLTYFQNEAQLEKSRLLSDRFSAERPKGSFSTLEIQRTEQGDSAMYLCANTTGRGSYNEQFFGPGTRLTVL.

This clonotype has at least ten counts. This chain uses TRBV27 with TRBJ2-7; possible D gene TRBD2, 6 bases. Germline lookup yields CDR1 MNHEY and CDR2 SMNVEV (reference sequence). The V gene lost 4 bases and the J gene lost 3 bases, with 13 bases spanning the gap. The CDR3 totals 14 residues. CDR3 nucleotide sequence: TGTGCCAGCAGTTCACTAGCAGTGGGCTACGAGCAGTACTTC. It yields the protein CASSSLAVGYEQYF.

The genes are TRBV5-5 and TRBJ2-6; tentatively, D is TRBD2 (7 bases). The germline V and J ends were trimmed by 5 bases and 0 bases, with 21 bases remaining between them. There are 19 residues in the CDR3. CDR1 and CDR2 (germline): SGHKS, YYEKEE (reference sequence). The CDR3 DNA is TGTGCCAGCAGACCGGGGGGACCAGGGGAATCCTCTGGGGCCAACGTCCTGACTTTC. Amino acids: CASRPGGPGESSGANVLTF.

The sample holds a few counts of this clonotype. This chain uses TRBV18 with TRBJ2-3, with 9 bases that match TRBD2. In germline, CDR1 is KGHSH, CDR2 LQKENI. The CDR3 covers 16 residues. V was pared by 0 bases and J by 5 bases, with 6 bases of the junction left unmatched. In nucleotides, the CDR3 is TGTGCCAGCTCACCACCGGGACTAGCCTATGGAGATACGCAGTATTTT. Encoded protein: CASSPPGLAYGDTQYF.

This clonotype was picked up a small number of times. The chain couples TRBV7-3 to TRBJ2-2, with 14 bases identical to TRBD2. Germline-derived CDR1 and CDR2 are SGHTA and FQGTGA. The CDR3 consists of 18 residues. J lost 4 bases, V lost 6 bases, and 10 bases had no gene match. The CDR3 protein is CASSPGTSGGGSTGELFF. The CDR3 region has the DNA TGTGCCAGCAGTCCTGGGACTAGCGGGGGAGGGAGCACCGGGGAGCTGTTTTTT.

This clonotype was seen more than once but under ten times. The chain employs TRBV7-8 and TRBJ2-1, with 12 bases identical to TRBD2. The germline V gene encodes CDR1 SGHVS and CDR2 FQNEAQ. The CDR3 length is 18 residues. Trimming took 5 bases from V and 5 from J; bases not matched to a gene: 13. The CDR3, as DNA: TGTGCCAGCAGCCCTACTAGCGGGGGGCCCAGGTCGCACAATGAGCAGTTCTTC. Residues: CASSPTSGGPRSHNEQFF.

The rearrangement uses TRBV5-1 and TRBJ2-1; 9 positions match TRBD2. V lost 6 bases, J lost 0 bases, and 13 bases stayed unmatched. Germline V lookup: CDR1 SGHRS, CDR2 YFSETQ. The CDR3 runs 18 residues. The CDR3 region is CASTWGNSGGPSYNEQFF. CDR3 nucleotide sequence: TGCGCCAGCACCTGGGGCAATAGCGGGGGCCCCTCCTACAATGAGCAGTTCTTC.

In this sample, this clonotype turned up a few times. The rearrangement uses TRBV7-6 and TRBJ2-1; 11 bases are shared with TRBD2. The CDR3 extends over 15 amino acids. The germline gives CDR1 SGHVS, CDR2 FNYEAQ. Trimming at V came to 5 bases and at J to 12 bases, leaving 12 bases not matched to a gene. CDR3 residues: CASSPLVSGGAGQFF. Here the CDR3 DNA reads TGTGCCAGCAGCCCTCTGGTTAGCGGGGGGGCCGGGCAGTTCTTC.

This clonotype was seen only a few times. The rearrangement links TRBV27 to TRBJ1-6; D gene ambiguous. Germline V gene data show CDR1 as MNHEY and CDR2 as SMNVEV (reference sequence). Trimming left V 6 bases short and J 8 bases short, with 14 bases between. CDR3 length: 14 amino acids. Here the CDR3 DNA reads TGTGCCAGCAGCAAAGGGATTGGATATTCACCCCTCCACTTT. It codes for CASSKGIGYSPLHF.

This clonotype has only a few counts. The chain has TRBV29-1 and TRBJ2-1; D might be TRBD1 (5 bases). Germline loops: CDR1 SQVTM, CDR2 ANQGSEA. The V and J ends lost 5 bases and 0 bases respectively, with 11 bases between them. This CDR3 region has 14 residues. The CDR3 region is CSVRTGDSYNEQFF. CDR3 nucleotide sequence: TGCAGCGTTCGAACAGGTGACTCCTACAATGAGCAGTTCTTC.

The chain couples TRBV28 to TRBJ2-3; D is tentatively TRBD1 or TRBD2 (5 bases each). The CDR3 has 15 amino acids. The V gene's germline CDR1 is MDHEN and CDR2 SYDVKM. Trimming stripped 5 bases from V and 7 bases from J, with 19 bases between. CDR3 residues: CASSPRPGPTNTQYF. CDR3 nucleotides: TGTGCCAGCAGTCCCCGACCGGGACCCACGAATACGCAGTATTTT.

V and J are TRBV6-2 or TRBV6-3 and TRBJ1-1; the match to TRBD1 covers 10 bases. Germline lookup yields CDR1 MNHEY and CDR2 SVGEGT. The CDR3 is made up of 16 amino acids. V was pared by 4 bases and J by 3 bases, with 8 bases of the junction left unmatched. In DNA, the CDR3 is TGTGCCAGCAGTTGGAACCCCGGGACAGGGGACACTGAAGCTTTCTTT. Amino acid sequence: CASSWNPGTGDTEAFF.

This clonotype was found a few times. The CDR3 region is CASRSTGRMETQYF. CDR3 bases: TGTGCCAGCAGGTCGACAGGGAGGATGGAGACCCAGTACTTC. The genes are TRBV2 and TRBJ2-5, with D possibly matching TRBD1 (7 bases). V was cut by 6 bases and J by 5 bases, with 16 bases left in between. Germline V gene sequence: CDR1 SNHLY, CDR2 FYNNEI. The CDR3 length is 14 residues.

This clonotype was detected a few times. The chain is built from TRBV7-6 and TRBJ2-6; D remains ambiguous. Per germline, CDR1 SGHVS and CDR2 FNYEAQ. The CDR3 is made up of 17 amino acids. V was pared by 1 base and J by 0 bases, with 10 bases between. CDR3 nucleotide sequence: TGTGCCAGCAGCTTAGGTACAGCAAGCTCTGGGGCCAACGTCCTGACTTTC. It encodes CASSLGTASSGANVLTF.